A single sample gave rise to the 26 T cell receptor beta chains below, sequenced in a study of vaccination and CD4 T cells after COVID-19. Antigens of these TCRs are unknown. The Oncomine TCR Beta short-read assay sequenced DNA from cultured CD4+ T cells. MiXCR, run by TCRdb on the PCR reads, gives a single entry per CDR3 protein. The sample has 15,000 or so distinct CDR3 sequences, 70% to 80% seen once; the top ten hold 20%. Treatment of the sample: roughly nine-day PBMC culture with coronavirus spike peptide pools or control peptides (ViraFEST assay). Sequences were obtained from CD4+ T cells from blood, cultured in vitro. All receptors derive from a human donor who had recovered from COVID-19.

The table lists this clonotype with a count of one. The chain has TRBV19 and TRBJ1-1; the match to TRBD1 covers 10 bases. CDR1 and CDR2 (germline): LNHDA, SQIVND (reference sequence). V was clipped by 5 bases and J by 0 bases; unmatched bases: 9. The CDR3 is made up of 17 amino acids. CDR3: CASSGTGVMGMNTEAFF. DNA of the CDR3: TGTGCCAGTAGTGGGACAGGGGTAATGGGGATGAACACTGAAGCTTTCTTT.

This clonotype was counted between two and nine times. V and J are TRBV2 and TRBJ1-2, with D hard to call. Per germline, CDR1 SNHLY and CDR2 FYNNEI. V was shortened by 6 bases and J by 4 bases, with 12 bases between the two germline ends. The CDR3 has 13 amino acids. CDR3 bases: TGTGCCAGCAGAGTCACGGAATTCTATGGCTACACCTTC. It codes for CASRVTEFYGYTF.

The V gene is TRBV28, the J gene TRBJ2-7, with TRBD1 matching over 7 bases. V lost 6 bases and J lost 0; bases outside the gene matches: 8. Germline-derived CDR1 and CDR2 are MDHEN and SYDVKM. The CDR3 has 15 residues. The CDR3 protein is CASSPYRGPSYEQYF. CDR3 sequence (DNA): TGTGCCAGCAGCCCATACAGGGGCCCCTCCTACGAGCAGTACTTC.

The chain carries TRBV11-3 and TRBJ2-1; D might be TRBD1 or TRBD2, each matching 5 bases. This CDR3 is 16 amino acids long. The V gene lost 5 bases and the J gene lost 0 bases, with 14 bases spanning the gap. Looked up from germline, CDR1 is SGHNT and CDR2 is YENEEA. In DNA form, the CDR3 reads TGTGCCAGCAGCCACTCCACGGGGCCCTCCTACAATGAGCAGTTCTTC. It encodes CASSHSTGPSYNEQFF.

V gene TRBV5-1 combines with J gene TRBJ2-7, with TRBD2 matching 8 bases. This CDR3 contains 15 residues. The trim removed 4 bases at V and 0 bases at J, leaving 6 bases unmatched. Germline lookup yields CDR1 SGHRS and CDR2 YFSETQ. CDR3 in DNA: TGCGCCAGCAGCCGAGCGGGAGACTCCTCCTACGAGCAGTACTTC. Its translation is CASSRAGDSSYEQYF.

This clonotype was seen only once. The V and J genes are TRBV6-2 or TRBV6-3 and TRBJ1-1; D is possibly TRBD1 (6 bases). Looked up from germline, CDR1 is MNHEY and CDR2 is SVGEGT. CDR3 length: 17 amino acids. V lost 0 bases and J lost 1, with 15 bases in between. The CDR3 spells CASSYSGGLQGNTEAFF. DNA of the CDR3: TGTGCCAGCAGTTACTCGGGGGGGCTCCAGGGGAACACTGAAGCTTTCTTT.

This chain connects TRBV25-1 to TRBJ1-2, with 7 bases identical to TRBD1. The CDR3 runs 16 residues. V lost 4 bases, J lost 6 bases, and 14 bases stayed unmatched. The germline gives CDR1 MGHDK, CDR2 SYGVNS. The CDR3 sequence: CASSVQKQGSRDGYTF. The DNA of the CDR3 is TGTGCCAGCAGTGTACAAAAACAGGGGAGTAGAGATGGCTACACCTTC.

The chain has TRBV7-8 and TRBJ2-1; D remains ambiguous. Between the trimmed V and J ends, which lost 1 base and 6 bases, there was a span of 10 bases. The CDR3 is 14 amino acids. The germline gives CDR1 SGHVS, CDR2 FQNEAQ. CDR3 in DNA: TGTGCCAGCAGCTTAGTCTCCGGAAGCAATGAGCAGTTCTTC. It encodes CASSLVSGSNEQFF.

The chain joins TRBV7-2 to TRBJ1-1; the match to TRBD1 covers 7 bases. Germline CDR1 is SGHTA and CDR2 is FQGNSA. There are 14 residues in the CDR3. With 2 bases clipped from V and 1 base from J, the junction kept 1 base outside the gene matches. The CDR3 bases are TGTGCCAGCAGCTTAAACAGGGGGAACACTGAAGCTTTCTTT. Encoded protein: CASSLNRGNTEAFF.

The chain has TRBV11-2 and TRBJ1-4; D may be TRBD1 (6 bases). There are 16 residues in the CDR3. Germline assignment: CDR1 SGHAT and CDR2 FQNNGV. Trimming left V 4 bases short and J 7 bases short, with 19 bases between. DNA for the CDR3: TGTGCCAGCAGCTCCCAAGGGGGTGGTGATGGTGAAAAACTGTTTTTT. Its translation: CASSSQGGGDGEKLFF. Using reference TRBV11-2 and TRBJ1-4 for the parts outside the CDR3, the full variable domain is EAGVAQSPRYKIIEKRQSVAFWCNPISGHATLYWYQQILGQGPKLLIQFQNNGVVDDSQLPKDRFSAERLKGVDSTLKIQPAKLEDSAVYLCASSSQGGGDGEKLFFGSGTQLSVL.

J is TRBJ1-6 and V is TRBV30, with D uncertain. V shed 1 base and J shed 6 bases, with 4 bases lying between them. Germline V gene lookup returns CDR1 GTSNPN and CDR2 SVGIG (reference sequence). This CDR3 region has 12 residues. The CDR3 region is CAWSGINSPLHF. The DNA for the CDR3 is TGTGCCTGGAGTGGGATTAATTCACCCCTCCACTTT.

This chain links TRBV6-1 with TRBJ1-6; 7 bases match TRBD1. CDR1 MNHNS and CDR2 SASEGT come from the germline V gene. V lost 5 bases, J lost 9 bases, and 10 bases stayed unmatched. The CDR3 is 15 residues long. CDR3 DNA: TGTGCCAGCAGTCCCCTACAGGGGACACGTTCACCCCTCCACTTT. This gives the protein CASSPLQGTRSPLHF.

This clonotype came up once. V is TRBV7-2 and J is TRBJ1-2; no clear D. V lost 5 bases and J lost 4, with 14 bases in between. This CDR3 has 14 residues. Germline V CDR1 and CDR2: SGHTA, FQGNSA. CDR3 sequence reads: CASSPGSWPYGYTF. DNA of the CDR3: TGTGCCAGCAGCCCCGGAAGCTGGCCCTATGGCTACACCTTC.

The chain couples TRBV20-1 to TRBJ1-5; 8 bases match TRBD1. Germline CDR1 DFQATT, CDR2 SNEGSKA (reference sequence). CDR3 length equals 14 residues. The junction had 11 bases not matched to a gene; V was cut back by 4 bases and J by 9 bases. The CDR3 sequence: CSATPRTGHRPQHF. CDR3 DNA: TGCAGTGCTACCCCCCGGACAGGGCATCGGCCCCAGCATTTT.

This chain links TRBV30 with TRBJ1-5, with D unresolved. Germline V gene sequence: CDR1 GTSNPN, CDR2 SVGIG (reference sequence). CDR3 length equals 12 residues. V lost 2 bases and J lost 4, with 6 bases in between. The CDR3 nucleotides read TGTGCCTGGAGTCCATTAAATCAGCCCCAGCATTTT. Translating it yields CAWSPLNQPQHF.

The rearrangement links TRBV19 to TRBJ1-5, with D possibly matching TRBD1 (6 bases). The CDR3 is 14 residues long. V dropped 7 bases and J dropped 7 bases, with 17 bases sitting between them. Germline CDR1 reads LNHDA; CDR2 reads SQIVND (reference sequence). CDR3 sequence: CASNIGTGRQPQHF. CDR3 DNA sequence: TGTGCCAGTAACATCGGAACAGGGAGGCAGCCCCAGCATTTT.

The CDR3 DNA follows: TGTGCCATCAGTGATTACCTTAATAATTCACCCCTCCACTTT. It encodes CAISDYLNNSPLHF. The rearrangement uses TRBV10-3 and TRBJ1-6; D ambiguous. Per germline, CDR1 ENHRY and CDR2 SYGVKD. Trimming removed 3 bases from V and 5 bases from J, with 8 bases in between. CDR3 length: 14 residues.

In this sample, this clonotype turned up once. The chain links TRBV7-2 to TRBJ1-2, with 9 bases that match TRBD1. The CDR3 is made up of 16 amino acids. J was trimmed by 5 bases and V by 2 bases; bases with no gene match: 9. Germline V gives CDR1 SGHTA, CDR2 FQGNSA. Here the CDR3 reads CASSLKGTGLGYGYTF. The CDR3 coding sequence is TGTGCCAGCAGCTTAAAAGGGACAGGGTTAGGTTATGGCTACACCTTC.

The chain couples TRBV7-9 to TRBJ1-3; D not resolved. Trimming removed 5 bases at V and 4 bases at J, with 12 bases between. The CDR3 consists of 14 residues. Looked up from germline, CDR1 is SEHNR and CDR2 is FQNEAQ (reference sequence). CDR3 loop: CASSPGWTGNTIYF. The CDR3 DNA reads TGTGCCAGCAGCCCCGGGTGGACGGGAAACACCATATATTTT.

CDR3 sequence (DNA): TGTGCCAGCAGACCGGGGATCTCTGGAAACACCATATATTTT. Residues: CASRPGISGNTIYF. The chain links TRBV28 to TRBJ1-3, with D unclear. The V gene's germline CDR1 is MDHEN and CDR2 SYDVKM. V shed 6 bases and J shed 0 bases, with 9 bases lying between them. The CDR3 extends over 14 amino acids.

The J gene is TRBJ2-3, the V gene TRBV15; 10 bases line up with TRBD2. CDR3 length equals 15 residues. J was trimmed by 4 bases and V by 2 bases; bases with no gene match: 3. From germline, CDR1 is LNHNV and CDR2 YYDKDF (reference sequence). CDR3 nucleotide sequence: TGTGCCACCAGCAGATTAGCGGGAGGCCCAGATACGCAGTATTTT. This encodes CATSRLAGGPDTQYF.

The rearrangement uses TRBV5-5 and TRBJ2-5, with D possibly matching TRBD1 (5 bases). The CDR3 has 13 residues. CDR1 and CDR2 from the germline V gene are SGHKS and YYEKEE (reference sequence). Trimming pared 0 bases from V and 7 bases from J, leaving 10 bases between. CDR3 coding DNA: TGTGCCAGCAGCTTGGGGCTTCAGGGGACCCAGTACTTC. Its translation: CASSLGLQGTQYF.

The J gene is TRBJ1-5, the V gene TRBV15; D possibly corresponds to TRBD1 (5 bases). The germline V gene has CDR1 LNHNV and CDR2 YYDKDF (reference sequence). The ends were cut back, 6 bases at V and 6 bases at J, with 27 bases in the middle. The CDR3 extends over 18 amino acids. Here the CDR3 DNA reads TGTGCCACCAGGGGGGAGGTGGGCCCCCCGGGTGGCGGTCAGCCCCAGCATTTT. This codes for CATRGEVGPPGGGQPQHF.

This clonotype came up a few times. This sequence joins TRBV6-4 and TRBJ1-1, with 8 bases that match TRBD1. CDR3 size: 14 residues. The V segment lost 6 bases and the J segment 5 bases; nucleotides outside the gene matches: 8. The germline V gene has CDR1 MRHNA and CDR2 SNTAGT. CDR3 DNA sequence: TGTGCCAGCAGGGATACAGGGGGGGTAACTGAAGCTTTCTTT. Translated: CASRDTGGVTEAFF.

The sample holds a few counts of this clonotype. V and J are TRBV19 and TRBJ1-5; no firm D call. This CDR3 is built from 14 residues. The germline CDR1 and CDR2 sequences are LNHDA and SQIVND (reference sequence). Trimming shortened V by 6 bases and J by 7 bases, and 16 bases separated the two germline ends. CDR3 bases: TGTGCCAGTAGCCTTGCCGCGGGAGAGCAGCCCCAGCATTTT. Protein: CASSLAAGEQPQHF.

The rearrangement links TRBV6-1 to TRBJ1-6; tentative D call: TRBD1 (5 bases). Per the germline V gene, CDR1 is MNHNS and CDR2 is SASEGT. V was shortened by 11 bases and J by 9 bases, with 23 bases between the two germline ends. This CDR3 spans 15 amino acids. The CDR3 DNA reads TGTGCCTCCTGGGCAGGGAGGCATTTAGGTTCACCCCTCCACTTT. It is translated as CASWAGRHLGSPLHF.